This TCR beta chain emerged from a study of cytomegalovirus exposure and HLA in healthy donors. Study background: Samples from HLA-typed donors yielded approximately 80 million unique TCRs in an early data release. Study outcomes and limitations: In a later analysis, at a false discovery rate of 0.05, roughly 17,000 TCR beta sequences were associated with HLA alleles. In a later analysis, across HLA loci, associated TCR counts were highest for DRB1, lowest for HLA-C.

Each donor was nominally healthy when sampled (though unrecorded immune exposures were likely). The PCR had 60 Vbeta and 13 Jbeta primers. Data came from immunoSEQ multiplex PCR; TCRdb stores just in-frame clones and leaves some out. The sample includes some 150,000 clones, over 70% of them seen just once. For this clone: Its antigen is unknown. This sample also contains other DNA sequences that code for the same CDR3.

Trimming removed 0 bases from V and 11 bases from J, with 10 bases in between. This CDR3 has 13 amino acids. The germline V gene encodes CDR1 MNHEY and CDR2 SVGAGI. The chain employs TRBV6-5 and TRBJ1-4; no firm D call. What was sequenced was PBMCs. The receptor was isolated from a man younger than 45 in good health and CMV-seropositive. The CDR3 reads CASSYSSGGKLFF. In nucleotides, the CDR3 is TGTGCCAGCAGTTACTCTTCGGGCGGGAAACTGTTTTTT.